This T cell receptor (beta chain) was profiled in a study of OX40 agonist ivuxolimab in advanced cancers. There are 17 residues in the CDR3. V trimming: 0 bases; J trimming: 4 bases; junction bases outside the gene matches: 14. Per germline, CDR1 SQVTM and CDR2 ANQGSEA. Study-level points and caveats: On average, CD8+ T cells showed a greater number of expanded clones than CD4+.

In this sample, this clone turned up once. Its antigen is not identified. Profiling relied on immunoSEQ multiplex PCR, and the TCRdb table lists in-frame clones only, not all of them. The table lists over 25,000 clones, about 93% of them singletons. The sequence was collected from an adult with an advanced solid tumor such as melanoma, head and neck, liver or kidney cancer. The sample was CD4+ or CD8+ T cells sorted from blood, taken in a trial of the OX40 agonist ivuxolimab. The chain carries TRBV29-1 and TRBJ1-2, with TRBD1 matching 7 bases. Here the CDR3 reads CSVEEPLLTGLLYGYTF. The CDR3 DNA reads TGCAGCGTTGAAGAACCGCTCCTGACAGGGCTTCTCTATGGCTACACCTTC.